One sample yielded the 30 T cell receptor beta chains listed below, sequenced in a study of a mutant IDH1 vaccine in newly diagnosed glioma. The method was immunoSEQ multiplex PCR; TCRdb's version includes in-frame clones alone and lacks a portion of them. The sample lists under 40,000 clones, about four fifths occurring once. Noted time point: week 35, safety follow-up. Topical imiquimod accompanied each vaccine dose, which consisted of 300 ug of mutant IDH1 20-mer peptide. Antigen specificity for these receptors is unknown. Source: PBMCs, taken from a glioma patient whose treatment included an IDH1 peptide vaccine. The receptors derive from a man aged 35-49 years with glioma. Some clones in this sample may be carry-over from other donors' samples.

J is TRBJ1-5 and V is TRBV6-5; possibly TRBD1 for D (5 bases). Germline V lookup: CDR1 MNHEY, CDR2 SVGAGI. The CDR3 is 13 amino acids. V lost 5 bases, J lost 9 bases, and 14 bases lay in between. In DNA form, the CDR3 reads TGTGCCAGCAGTAGGGACCAGAACCGGCCCCAGCATTTT. It translates to CASSRDQNRPQHF.

This clone was seen a single time. The chain uses TRBV11-2 and TRBJ2-5; D is unclear. The CDR3 contains 12 residues. Trimming cost V 1 base and J 7 bases, with 7 bases left between them. Germline values: CDR1 SGHAT, CDR2 FQNNGV. The CDR3 DNA follows: TGTGCCAGCAGCTTAGGCGAGAGGACCCAGTACTTC. This sequence encodes CASSLGERTQYF.

This chain links TRBV30 with TRBJ1-6; D ambiguous. The CDR3 extends over 13 amino acids. V dropped 4 bases and J dropped 4 bases, with 8 bases sitting between them. Germline CDR1 and CDR2: GTSNPN and SVGIG (reference sequence). The CDR3 coding sequence is TGTGCCTGGATACGCACATATAATTCACCCCTCCACTTT. It specifies CAWIRTYNSPLHF.

V and J are TRBV5-8 and TRBJ1-1; D ambiguous. The ends were cut back, 4 bases at V and 1 base at J, with 5 bases in the middle. The CDR3 length is 12 residues. Germline lookup yields CDR1 SGHTS and CDR2 YDEGEE. The CDR3 loop is CASSPGNTEAFF. As DNA, the CDR3 is TGTGCCAGCAGCCCCGGGAACACTGAAGCTTTCTTT.

This chain uses TRBV10-2 with TRBJ2-7, with a tentative D call TRBD1 (5 bases). The CDR3 loop spans 13 amino acids. Germline V gives CDR1 WSHSY, CDR2 SAAADI. V was trimmed by 2 bases and J by 4 bases, leaving 9 bases between them. Here the CDR3 reads CASSEGRAYEQYF. The CDR3 bases are TGCGCCAGCAGTGAGGGCAGGGCTTACGAGCAGTACTTC.

This clone is a singleton in its sample. The chain carries TRBV25-1 and TRBJ1-5; D uncertain. V lost 1 base, J lost 4 bases, and 5 bases lay in between. CDR1 and CDR2 (germline): MGHDK, SYGVNS. The CDR3 runs to 13 residues. The CDR3 DNA sequence: TGTGCCAGCAGTGAATCGGAGAATCAGCCCCAGCATTTT. Translation: CASSESENQPQHF.

The J gene is TRBJ1-3, the V gene TRBV15; D remains ambiguous. Per the germline V gene, CDR1 is LNHNV and CDR2 is YYDKDF (reference sequence). Trimming took 1 base from V and 0 from J, leaving 4 bases between them. The CDR3 totals 14 residues. CDR3 sequence (DNA): TGTGCCACCAGCAGAGGGAGCTCTGGAAACACCATATATTTT. Amino acids: CATSRGSSGNTIYF.

The gene calls are TRBV5-1 and TRBJ1-1, with D uncertain. V lost 5 bases to trimming and J lost 1 base, with 9 bases between them. Germline CDR1 is SGHRS and CDR2 is YFSETQ. This CDR3 has 13 amino acids. The CDR3 protein is CASRAARNTEAFF. For the CDR3, the DNA is TGCGCCAGCAGAGCGGCTAGGAACACTGAAGCTTTCTTT.

V is TRBV27 and J is TRBJ2-7, with D perhaps assigned TRBD1 or TRBD2 (6 bases each). The V gene lost 5 bases and the J gene lost 6 bases, with 17 bases spanning the gap. The CDR3 covers 14 residues. Germline V lookup: CDR1 MNHEY, CDR2 SMNVEV (reference sequence). CDR3 nucleotide sequence: TGTGCCAGCAGTCCGCTACGGGGGCGAGGCGAGCAGTACTTC. Protein sequence: CASSPLRGRGEQYF.

This clone was seen only once. The rearrangement links TRBV19 to TRBJ1-5, with 7 bases lining up with TRBD1. The germline V gene has CDR1 LNHDA and CDR2 SQIVND (reference sequence). V shed 9 bases, J shed 7 bases, and the junction held 15 bases outside the gene matches. This CDR3 region has 15 residues. The CDR3 sequence is CASTSTGVSGQPQHF. The CDR3 nucleotides read TGTGCCAGCACGTCAACAGGGGTTAGTGGCCAGCCCCAGCATTTT.

This sequence joins TRBV5-4 and TRBJ1-2; 12 bases line up with TRBD1. CDR1 is SGHNT and CDR2 is YYREEE in the germline V gene (reference sequence). This CDR3 is 16 amino acids long. V lost 6 bases to trimming and J lost 8 bases; unmatched junction nucleotides: 14. CDR3 nucleotides: TGTGCCAGCAACACAGAACCGGGACAGGGGGCGAACGGCTACACCTTC. Protein sequence: CASNTEPGQGANGYTF. The variable domain in full, with the rest retrieved from reference TRBV5-4 and TRBJ1-2, is ETGVTQSPTHLIKTRGQQVTLRCSSQSGHNTVSWYQQALGQGPQFIFQYYREEENGRGNFPPRFSGLQFPNYSSELNVNALELDDSALYLCASNTEPGQGANGYTFGSGTRLTVV.

V usage is TRBV5-6 and J usage is TRBJ2-5; D remains unclear. Per the germline V gene, CDR1 is SGHDT and CDR2 is YYEEEE. The CDR3 spans 11 residues. V lost 4 bases, J lost 0 bases, and 1 base lay in between. CDR3 coding DNA: TGTGCCAGCAGCCACCAAGAGACCCAGTACTTC. This encodes CASSHQETQYF.

The J gene is TRBJ1-2, the V gene TRBV4-2, with D perhaps matching TRBD1 (6 bases). Trimming stripped 0 bases from V and 7 bases from J, with 18 bases between. The CDR3 extends over 16 amino acids. CDR1 and CDR2 (germline): LGHNA, YNFKEQ. CDR3 protein: CASSQDSPGALFGYTF. In DNA, the CDR3 is TGTGCCAGCAGCCAAGATAGCCCGGGGGCGTTATTTGGCTACACCTTC.

By share of the sample, this clone is medium-sized. The chain joins TRBV7-9 to TRBJ2-2, with a tentative D call TRBD2 (6 bases). Trimming took 5 bases from V and 5 from J, leaving 21 bases between them. CDR3 length: 17 residues. Germline CDR1 and CDR2: SEHNR and FQNEAQ (reference sequence). This CDR3 is CASSPSGGELETGELFF. CDR3 in DNA: TGTGCCAGCAGCCCCAGTGGAGGGGAGTTAGAAACCGGGGAGCTGTTTTTT.

The chain recombines TRBV2 with TRBJ2-3, with no clear D. Germline CDR1 reads SNHLY; CDR2 reads FYNNEI. The CDR3 length is 12 residues. Trimming left V 5 bases short and J 2 bases short, with 5 bases between. As DNA, the CDR3 is TGTGCCAGCAGTTTCCCCACAGATACGCAGTATTTT. It is translated as CASSFPTDTQYF.

This chain uses TRBV9 with TRBJ1-5; TRBD1 might be the D (5 bases). The CDR3 contains 12 residues. V gave up 0 bases and J gave up 9 bases, with 7 bases separating them. Germline-derived CDR1 and CDR2 are SGDLS and YYNGEE. The CDR3 sequence is CASSVDGGPQHF. The CDR3 region has the DNA TGTGCCAGCAGCGTAGACGGGGGGCCCCAGCATTTT.

The chain has TRBV2 and TRBJ1-2, with 7 bases identical to TRBD1. With 6 bases clipped from V and 0 bases from J, the junction kept 7 bases outside the gene matches. Germline CDR1 is SNHLY and CDR2 is FYNNEI. The CDR3 is 15 residues long. CDR3 bases: TGTGCCAGCAGCCCCGGACAGGTAGCTAACTATGGCTACACCTTC. Its translation: CASSPGQVANYGYTF.

Here the CDR3 DNA reads TGTGCCGTCTGGACGGCTAGACACGGGGAAGCTTTCTTT. Translation gives CAVWTARHGEAFF. This sequence joins TRBV6-5 and TRBJ1-1, with D unclear. Germline assignment: CDR1 MNHEY and CDR2 SVGAGI. V was clipped by 11 bases and J by 8 bases, with 21 bases between them. CDR3 size: 13 residues.

The chain joins TRBV7-8 to TRBJ1-5; a weak D match, TRBD1 (6 bases). This CDR3 is 14 amino acids long. Germline CDR1 and CDR2: SGHVS and FQNEAQ. V gave up 4 bases and J gave up 7 bases, with 14 bases separating them. Here the CDR3 reads CASSYRELRQPQHF. The CDR3 coding sequence is TGTGCCAGCAGCTACAGGGAGTTAAGACAGCCCCAGCATTTT.

This chain uses TRBV14 with TRBJ2-7; tentatively, D is TRBD1 (6 bases). The CDR3 extends over 14 amino acids. Trimming stripped 3 bases from V and 6 bases from J, with 15 bases between. Germline CDR1 SGHDN, CDR2 FVKESK. The CDR3 here is CASSQTGTTSEQYF. The CDR3 bases are TGTGCCAGCAGCCAGACCGGGACAACGAGCGAGCAGTACTTC.

The chain joins TRBV19 to TRBJ1-6; no firm D call. Germline V CDR1 and CDR2: LNHDA, SQIVND (reference sequence). The CDR3 loop spans 15 amino acids. V dropped 3 bases and J dropped 0 bases, with 6 bases sitting between them. The CDR3 sequence: CASSIRSSYNSPLHF. Written as DNA, the CDR3 is TGTGCCAGTAGTATCCGGAGCTCCTATAATTCACCCCTCCACTTT.

This clone is a singleton in its sample. This chain joins TRBV30 and TRBJ2-7, with 12 bases lining up with TRBD2. V lost 3 bases to trimming and J lost 0 bases; unmatched junction nucleotides: 24. Germline V gene data show CDR1 as GTSNPN and CDR2 as SVGIG (reference sequence). The CDR3 totals 22 residues. CDR3 loop: CAWRLRKKILAGGAPSSYEQYF. The CDR3 coding sequence is TGTGCCTGGAGGCTTCGAAAGAAGATACTAGCGGGGGGTGCCCCAAGCTCCTACGAGCAGTACTTC.

The chain uses TRBV7-2 and TRBJ1-4; no reliable D call. This CDR3 region has 14 residues. Trimming took 5 bases from V and 11 from J, leaving 18 bases between them. The germline V gene encodes CDR1 SGHTA and CDR2 FQGNSA. The CDR3 coding sequence is TGTGCCAGCAGCCAGAGGACGGACTATTGGAAACTGTTTTTT. This codes for CASSQRTDYWKLFF. Looking up the rest from reference TRBV7-2 and TRBJ1-4 gives the full variable domain: GAGVSQSPSNKVTEKGKDVELRCDPISGHTALYWYRQSLGQGLEFLIYFQGNSAPDKSGLPSDRFSAERTGGSVSTLTIQRTQQEDSAVYLCASSQRTDYWKLFFGSGTQLSVL.

The rearrangement uses TRBV6-1 and TRBJ2-7; 10 bases match TRBD2. Trimming at V came to 3 bases and at J to 3 bases, leaving 11 bases not matched to a gene. Germline V CDR1 and CDR2: MNHNS, SASEGT. The CDR3 spans 17 residues. CDR3 residues: CASSDGRGLAGVYEQYF. DNA of the CDR3: TGTGCCAGCAGTGATGGGAGGGGGCTAGCGGGGGTCTACGAGCAGTACTTC.

The chain recombines TRBV5-6 with TRBJ2-7; D tentatively reads TRBD1 or TRBD2 (5 bases each). V was cut by 4 bases and J by 2 bases, with 16 bases left in between. Germline V CDR1 and CDR2: SGHDT, YYEEEE. The CDR3 totals 15 residues. CDR3 bases: TGTGCCAGCAGCGCAACTCCGGGACCCGCCTACGAGCAGTACTTC. Its protein is CASSATPGPAYEQYF.

V is TRBV29-1 and J is TRBJ2-1, with D unclear. V lost 5 bases to trimming and J lost 8 bases, with 10 bases between them. Germline lookup yields CDR1 SQVTM and CDR2 ANQGSEA. There are 11 residues in the CDR3. For the CDR3, the DNA is TGCAGCGTTATACCGCCGGATGAGCAGTTCTTC. It is translated as CSVIPPDEQFF.

The V call is TRBV10-3, the J call TRBJ1-1; D is unclear. Trimming took off 0 bases at V and 7 bases at J, with 9 bases between the two ends. The CDR3 totals 13 residues. The germline V gene encodes CDR1 ENHRY and CDR2 SYGVKD. CDR3 in amino acids: CAISESSASEAFF. For the CDR3, the DNA is TGTGCCATCAGTGAGTCGAGCGCGAGTGAAGCTTTCTTT.

For the CDR3, the DNA is TGTGCCAGCAGAGGGGCAGCGTTGGGTTCACCCCTCCACTTT. Its translation is CASRGAALGSPLHF. The rearrangement joins TRBV6-5 to TRBJ1-6, with D tentatively TRBD1 (5 bases). The V end lost 6 bases, the J end lost 9 bases, and 15 bases lay between the germline ends. Germline V gives CDR1 MNHEY, CDR2 SVGAGI. This CDR3 has 14 residues.

The chain joins TRBV4-1 to TRBJ2-3; 9 bases are a match to TRBD2. The V gene end was trimmed by 8 bases and the J gene end by 2 bases; junction bases not matched to a gene: 8. The germline V gene has CDR1 MGHRA and CDR2 YSYEKL. The CDR3 spans 15 residues. The CDR3 spells CASGSTSGITDTQYF. The CDR3 DNA reads TGCGCCAGCGGTTCGACTAGCGGCATCACAGATACGCAGTATTTT.

The rearrangement uses TRBV5-4 and TRBJ2-1; 9 nucleotides match TRBD1. With V trimmed by 2 bases and J by 7 bases, 7 bases remained unmatched. The length of the CDR3 is 15 residues. Germline V lookup: CDR1 SGHNT, CDR2 YYREEE (reference sequence). The CDR3 bases are TGTGCCAGCAGCTTTTTACAGGGGGCTCAAAATGAGCAGTTCTTC. Protein: CASSFLQGAQNEQFF.